This TCR beta chain came from a study of OX40 agonist ivuxolimab in advanced cancers. Sequencing used immunoSEQ multiplex PCR; TCRdb keeps in-frame clones, though not all of them. Among approximately 100,000 clones listed, about 90% were seen once. This CDR3 is built from 18 residues. CDR1 is MNHEY and CDR2 is SMNVEV in the germline V gene (reference sequence). Trimming pared 5 bases from V and 0 bases from J, leaving 17 bases between. The specimen comprised CD4+ or CD8+ T cells sorted from blood, sampled in a trial of the OX40 agonist ivuxolimab. The chain uses TRBV27 and TRBJ2-6; D is ambiguous. This TCR was sampled from an adult with an advanced solid tumor such as melanoma, head and neck, liver or kidney cancer. The CDR3 DNA follows: TGTGCCAGCAGTATTAGAGCCCCGGATCACTCTGGGGCCAACGTCCTGACTTTC. Translating gives CASSIRAPDHSGANVLTF.